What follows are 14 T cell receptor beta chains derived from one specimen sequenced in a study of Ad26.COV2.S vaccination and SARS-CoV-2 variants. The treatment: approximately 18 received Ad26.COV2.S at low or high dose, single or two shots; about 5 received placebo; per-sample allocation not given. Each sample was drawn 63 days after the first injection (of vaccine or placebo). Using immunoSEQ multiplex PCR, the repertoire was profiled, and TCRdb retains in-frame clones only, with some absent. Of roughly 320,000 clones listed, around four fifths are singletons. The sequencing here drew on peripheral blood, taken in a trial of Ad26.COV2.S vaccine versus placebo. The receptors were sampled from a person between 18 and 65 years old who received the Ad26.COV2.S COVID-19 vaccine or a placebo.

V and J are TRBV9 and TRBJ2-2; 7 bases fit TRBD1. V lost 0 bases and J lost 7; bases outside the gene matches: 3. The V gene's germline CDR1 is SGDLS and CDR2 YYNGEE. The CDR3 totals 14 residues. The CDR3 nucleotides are TGTGCCAGCAGCGTAGTCAGGGGGTTCGGGGAGCTGTTTTTT. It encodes CASSVVRGFGELFF.

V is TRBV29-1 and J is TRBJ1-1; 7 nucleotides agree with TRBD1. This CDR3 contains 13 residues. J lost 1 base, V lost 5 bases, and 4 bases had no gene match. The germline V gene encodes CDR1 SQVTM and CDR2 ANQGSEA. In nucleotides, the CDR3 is TGCAGCGTTTCGGCAGGGGGGAACACTGAAGCTTTCTTT. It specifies CSVSAGGNTEAFF.

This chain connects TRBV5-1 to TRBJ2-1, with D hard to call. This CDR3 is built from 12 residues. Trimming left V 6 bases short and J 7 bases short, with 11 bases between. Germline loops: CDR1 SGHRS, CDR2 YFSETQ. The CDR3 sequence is CASKSGANEQFF. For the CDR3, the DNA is TGCGCCAGCAAATCGGGCGCTAATGAGCAGTTCTTC.

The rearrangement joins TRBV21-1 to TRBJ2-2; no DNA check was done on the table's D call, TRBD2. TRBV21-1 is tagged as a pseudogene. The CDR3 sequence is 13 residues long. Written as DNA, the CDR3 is TGTGCCAGCAGCAACACTAGTACCGGGGAGCTGTTTTTT. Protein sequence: CASSNTSTGELFF.

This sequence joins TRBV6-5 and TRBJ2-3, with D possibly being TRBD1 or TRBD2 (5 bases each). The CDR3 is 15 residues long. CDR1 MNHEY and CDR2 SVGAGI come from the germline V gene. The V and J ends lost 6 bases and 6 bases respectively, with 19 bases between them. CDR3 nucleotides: TGTGCCAGCAGACCCCGGGGCCTCTCAGTGGATACGCAGTATTTT. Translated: CASRPRGLSVDTQYF.

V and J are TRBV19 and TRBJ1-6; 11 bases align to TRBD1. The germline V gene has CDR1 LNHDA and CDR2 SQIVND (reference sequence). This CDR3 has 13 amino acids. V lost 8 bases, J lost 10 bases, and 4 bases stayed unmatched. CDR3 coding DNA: TGTGCCAGTGGGGGACAGGGGGTATCACCCCTCCACTTT. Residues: CASGGQGVSPLHF.

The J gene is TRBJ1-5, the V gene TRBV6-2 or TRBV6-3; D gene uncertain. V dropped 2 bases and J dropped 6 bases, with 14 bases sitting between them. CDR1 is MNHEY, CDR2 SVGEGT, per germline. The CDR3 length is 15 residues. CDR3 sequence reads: CASSYLGTLGQPQHF. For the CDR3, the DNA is TGTGCCAGCAGTTACCTCGGTACCCTGGGTCAGCCCCAGCATTTT.

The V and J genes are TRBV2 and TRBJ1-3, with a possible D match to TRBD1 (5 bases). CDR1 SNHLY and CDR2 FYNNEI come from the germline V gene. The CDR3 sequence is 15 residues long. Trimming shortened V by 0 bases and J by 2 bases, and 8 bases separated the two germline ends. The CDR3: CASSEAGGAGNTIYF. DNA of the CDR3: TGTGCCAGCAGTGAAGCGGGGGGAGCTGGAAACACCATATATTTT.

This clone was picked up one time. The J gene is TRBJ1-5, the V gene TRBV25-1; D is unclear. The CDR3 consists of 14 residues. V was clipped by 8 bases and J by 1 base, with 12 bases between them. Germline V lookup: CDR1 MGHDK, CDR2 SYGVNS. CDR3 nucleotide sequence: TGTGCCAGCCAAAAAGCTGGGAGCAATCAGCCCCAGCATTTT. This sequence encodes CASQKAGSNQPQHF.

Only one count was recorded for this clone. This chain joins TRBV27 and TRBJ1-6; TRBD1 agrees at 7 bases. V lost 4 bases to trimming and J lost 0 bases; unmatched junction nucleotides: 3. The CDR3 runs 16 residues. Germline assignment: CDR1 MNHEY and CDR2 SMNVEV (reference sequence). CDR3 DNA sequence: TGTGCCAGCAGTTCGCAGGGGGTCTCCTATAATTCACCCCTCCACTTT. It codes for CASSSQGVSYNSPLHF.

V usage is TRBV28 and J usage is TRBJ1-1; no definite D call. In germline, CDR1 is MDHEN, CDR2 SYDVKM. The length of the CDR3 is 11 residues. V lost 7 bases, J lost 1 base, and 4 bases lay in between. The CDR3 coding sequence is TGTGCCAGCACCTCGAACACTGAAGCTTTCTTT. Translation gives CASTSNTEAFF.

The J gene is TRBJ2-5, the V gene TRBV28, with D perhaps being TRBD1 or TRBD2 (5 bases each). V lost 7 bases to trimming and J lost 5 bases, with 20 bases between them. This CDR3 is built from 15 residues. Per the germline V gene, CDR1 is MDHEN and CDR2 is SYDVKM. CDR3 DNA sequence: TGTGCCAGCACCTCCCGGGGACGGCCGGGGGAGACCCAGTACTTC. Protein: CASTSRGRPGETQYF.

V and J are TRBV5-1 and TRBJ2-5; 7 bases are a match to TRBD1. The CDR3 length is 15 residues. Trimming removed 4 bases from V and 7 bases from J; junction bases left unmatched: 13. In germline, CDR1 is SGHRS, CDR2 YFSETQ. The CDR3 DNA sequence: TGCGCCAGCAGCGCCGACAGGGTGGGAATGGGGACCCAGTACTTC. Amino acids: CASSADRVGMGTQYF.

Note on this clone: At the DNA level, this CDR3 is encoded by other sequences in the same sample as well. The CDR3 nucleotides read TGCGCCAGCAGCCTGGGACAGGGCAGAGATACGCAGTATTTT. It is translated as CASSLGQGRDTQYF. The rearrangement links TRBV5-1 to TRBJ2-3; the match to TRBD1 covers 9 bases. The CDR3 runs to 14 residues. Unmatched junction bases numbered 5, after V lost 4 bases and J lost 5 bases. Germline CDR1 reads SGHRS; CDR2 reads YFSETQ. Full variable domain (outside the CDR3, taken from reference TRBV5-1 and TRBJ2-3): KAGVTQTPRYLIKTRGQQVTLSCSPISGHRSVSWYQQTPGQGLQFLFEYFSETQRNKGNFPGRFSGRQFSNSRSEMNVSTLELGDSALYLCASSLGQGRDTQYFGPGTRLTVL.